The clone carrying this T cell receptor (beta chain) occurred a few times. Because this beta chain is a stray read in a library intended to capture alpha chains, its abundance should not be given much weight. The data are from a study of spatial heterogeneity in lung cancer. Overall study: Alpha-chain detections were consistently fewer than beta-chain detections among the sequences.

Time point described: sample taken at primary tumor resection. Whole RNA came from tumor, nontumor lung or frozen PBMC and was sequenced without being sorted. TCRdb re-called the 5' RACE reads with MiXCR, one entry per CDR3 protein. Of 4,000 to 5,000 distinct CDR3 sequences in the sample, 20% to 25% were seen once. The germline gives CDR1 MNHNY, CDR2 SVGAGI (reference sequence). This CDR3 has 13 amino acids. V was cut by 7 bases and J by 6 bases, with 16 bases left in between. The sequenced sample was PBMCs, obtained at surgery. The TCR originated in a female donor with early-stage non-small cell lung cancer. The chain combines TRBV6-6 with TRBJ2-7, with a tentative D call TRBD2 (5 bases). CDR3 DNA: TGTGCCAGCACAAAAACCGAGGGTGGCGAGCAGTACTTC. It is translated as CASTKTEGGEQYF.